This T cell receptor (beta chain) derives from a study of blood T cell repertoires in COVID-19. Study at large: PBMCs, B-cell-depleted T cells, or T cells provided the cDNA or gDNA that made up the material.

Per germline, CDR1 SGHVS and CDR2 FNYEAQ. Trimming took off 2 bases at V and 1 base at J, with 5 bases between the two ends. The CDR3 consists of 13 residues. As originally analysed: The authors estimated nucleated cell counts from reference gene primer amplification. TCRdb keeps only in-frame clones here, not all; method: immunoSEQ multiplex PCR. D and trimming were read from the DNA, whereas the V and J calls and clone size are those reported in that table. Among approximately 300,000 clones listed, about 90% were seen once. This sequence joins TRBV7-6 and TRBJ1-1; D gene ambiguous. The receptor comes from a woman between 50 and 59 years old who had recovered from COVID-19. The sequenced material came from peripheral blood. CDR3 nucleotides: TGTGCCAGCAGCTTATCCGGGAACACTGAAGCTTTCTTT. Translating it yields CASSLSGNTEAFF.